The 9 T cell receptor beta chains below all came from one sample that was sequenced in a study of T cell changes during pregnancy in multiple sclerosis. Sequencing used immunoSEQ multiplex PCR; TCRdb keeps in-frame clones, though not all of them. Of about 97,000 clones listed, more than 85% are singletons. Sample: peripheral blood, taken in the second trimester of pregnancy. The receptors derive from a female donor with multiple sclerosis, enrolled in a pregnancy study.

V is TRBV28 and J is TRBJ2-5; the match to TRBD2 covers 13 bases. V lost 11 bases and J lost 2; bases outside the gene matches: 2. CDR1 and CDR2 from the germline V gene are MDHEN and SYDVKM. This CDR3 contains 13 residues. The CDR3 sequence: CAGGLAGQETQYF. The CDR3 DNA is TGTGCCGGGGGACTAGCGGGGCAAGAGACCCAGTACTTC.

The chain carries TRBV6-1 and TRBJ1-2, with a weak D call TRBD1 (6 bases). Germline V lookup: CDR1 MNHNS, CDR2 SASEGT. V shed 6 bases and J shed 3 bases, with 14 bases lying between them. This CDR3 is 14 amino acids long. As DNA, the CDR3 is TGTGCCAGCAGCCTCCAACAGGGTGACTATGGCTACACCTTC. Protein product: CASSLQQGDYGYTF.

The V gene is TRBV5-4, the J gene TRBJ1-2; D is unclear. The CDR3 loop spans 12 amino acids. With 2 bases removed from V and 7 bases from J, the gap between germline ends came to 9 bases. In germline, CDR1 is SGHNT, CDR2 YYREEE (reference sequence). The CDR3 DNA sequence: TGTGCCAGCAGCTTAGACGGGTTTGGCTACACCTTC. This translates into CASSLDGFGYTF.

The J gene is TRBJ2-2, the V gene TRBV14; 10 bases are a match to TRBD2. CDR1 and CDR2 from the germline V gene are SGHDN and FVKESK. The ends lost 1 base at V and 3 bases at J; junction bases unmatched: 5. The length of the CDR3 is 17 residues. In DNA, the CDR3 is TGTGCCAGCAGCCAAGGCACTAGCGGGAAACACACCGGGGAGCTGTTTTTT. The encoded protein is CASSQGTSGKHTGELFF.

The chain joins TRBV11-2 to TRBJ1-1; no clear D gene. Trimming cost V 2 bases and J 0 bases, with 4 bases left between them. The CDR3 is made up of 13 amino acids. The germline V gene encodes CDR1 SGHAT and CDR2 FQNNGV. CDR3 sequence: CASSLLMNTEAFF. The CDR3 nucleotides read TGTGCCAGCAGCTTATTAATGAACACTGAAGCTTTCTTT.

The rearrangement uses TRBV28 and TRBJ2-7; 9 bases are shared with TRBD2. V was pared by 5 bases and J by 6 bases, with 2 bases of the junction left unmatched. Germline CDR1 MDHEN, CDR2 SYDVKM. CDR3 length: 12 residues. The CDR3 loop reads CASSLSGGEQYF. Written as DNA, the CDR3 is TGTGCCAGCAGTCTTAGCGGGGGCGAGCAGTACTTC.

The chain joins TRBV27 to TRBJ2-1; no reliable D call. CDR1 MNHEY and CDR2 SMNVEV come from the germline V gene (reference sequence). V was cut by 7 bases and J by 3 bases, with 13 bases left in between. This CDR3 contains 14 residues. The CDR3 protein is CASIPRRDYNEQFF. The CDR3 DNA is TGTGCCAGCATCCCGCGTCGAGACTACAATGAGCAGTTCTTC.

The CDR3 loop is CASSPSVDSAGMNEKLFF. CDR3 DNA sequence: TGTGCCAGCTCACCTAGTGTGGACAGTGCCGGGATGAATGAAAAACTGTTTTTT. The chain employs TRBV18 and TRBJ1-4; possibly TRBD1 for D (6 bases). Germline loops: CDR1 KGHSH, CDR2 LQKENI. The CDR3 is made up of 18 amino acids. Between the trimmed V and J ends, which lost 3 bases and 5 bases, there was a span of 22 bases.

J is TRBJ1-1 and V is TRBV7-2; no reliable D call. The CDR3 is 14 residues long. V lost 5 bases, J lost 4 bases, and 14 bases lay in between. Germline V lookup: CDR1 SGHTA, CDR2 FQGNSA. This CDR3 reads CASSPARRLTEAFF. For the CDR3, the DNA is TGTGCCAGCAGCCCGGCGCGGCGTCTCACTGAAGCTTTCTTT.